This T cell receptor (beta chain) came from a study of PD-1 blockade in classical Hodgkin lymphoma. Sequencing used immunoSEQ multiplex PCR; TCRdb keeps in-frame clones, though not all of them. The table includes 18,000 or so clones, under 85% detected once. Time point here: newly diagnosed, previously untreated cHL patient sample. Using magnetic negative selection, the CD4+ T cells were separated out of thawed PBMCs. This CDR3 has 15 amino acids. Germline values: CDR1 SGHRS, CDR2 YFSETQ. V lost 4 bases and J lost 6; bases outside the gene matches: 3. This TCR was recovered from a human donor with classical Hodgkin lymphoma. The chain carries TRBV5-1 and TRBJ2-2; 13 bases fit TRBD2. Sample: CD4+ T cells from blood. The CDR3 DNA follows: TGCGCCAGCAGCCAGGGACTAGCGGGATCCGGGGAGCTGTTTTTT. This translates into CASSQGLAGSGELFF.